This T cell receptor beta chain stems from a study of T cell responses to AZD1222 COVID-19 vaccine. The CDR3 is 17 residues long. The germline V and J ends were trimmed by 5 bases and 4 bases, with 20 bases remaining between them. The germline V gene encodes CDR1 SGHVS and CDR2 FQNEAQ. Clones were read by immunoSEQ multiplex PCR, and TCRdb kept only the in-frame ones, dropping some. The sample comprises 120,000 or so clones, about 92% of which are singletons, and about 4.3% rests with the top ten. The receptor's source is an adult in good health. Sample: peripheral blood, taken on day 0 of MenACWY control vaccination. The gene calls are TRBV7-8 and TRBJ2-2; a weak D match, TRBD1 (6 bases). In DNA form, the CDR3 reads TGTGCCAGCAGCCACACAGGGATCGAGGGGAGCACCGGGGAGCTGTTTTTT. Translated, it gives CASSHTGIEGSTGELFF.